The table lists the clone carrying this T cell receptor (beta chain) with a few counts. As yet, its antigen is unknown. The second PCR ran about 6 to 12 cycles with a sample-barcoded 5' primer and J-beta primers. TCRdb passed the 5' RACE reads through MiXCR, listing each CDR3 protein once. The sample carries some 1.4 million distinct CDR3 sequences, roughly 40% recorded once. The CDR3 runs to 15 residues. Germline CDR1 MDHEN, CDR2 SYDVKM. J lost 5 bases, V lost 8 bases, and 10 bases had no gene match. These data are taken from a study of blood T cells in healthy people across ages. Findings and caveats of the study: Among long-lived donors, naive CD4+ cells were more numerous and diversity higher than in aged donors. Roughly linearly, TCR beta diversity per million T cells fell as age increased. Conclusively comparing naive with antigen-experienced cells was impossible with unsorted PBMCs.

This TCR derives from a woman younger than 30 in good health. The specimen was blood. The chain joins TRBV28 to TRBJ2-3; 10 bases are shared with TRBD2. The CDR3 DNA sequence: TGTGCCAGCGGGAGTAGCGGGGGGCAGGGAGATACGCAGTATTTT. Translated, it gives CASGSSGGQGDTQYF.